Below, one TCR beta chain is given with its context. Its antigen is not known. The sample is drawn from a study of cytomegalovirus exposure and HLA in healthy donors. Regarding the study as a whole: Across HLA loci, a later analysis found differing TCR association rates, with DRB1 most and HLA-C fewest.

The study ran its PCR with 60 Vbeta and 13 Jbeta primers. Sequenced by immunoSEQ multiplex PCR; TCRdb stores in-frame clones only, minus some. Seen in this sample are around 150,000 clones; the ten most common clones hold roughly 2.7%. V lost 7 bases, J lost 0 bases, and 5 bases stayed unmatched. The CDR3 has 15 amino acids. In germline, CDR1 is SNHLY, CDR2 FYNNEI. The specimen sequenced was PBMCs. The sequence was obtained from a man aged 40-49 years in good health and CMV-seronegative. The rearrangement joins TRBV2 to TRBJ2-1; 8 bases are a match to TRBD2. Here the CDR3 reads CASNGGGSSYNEQFF. CDR3 bases: TGTGCCAGCAATGGCGGGGGGAGCTCCTACAATGAGCAGTTCTTC.